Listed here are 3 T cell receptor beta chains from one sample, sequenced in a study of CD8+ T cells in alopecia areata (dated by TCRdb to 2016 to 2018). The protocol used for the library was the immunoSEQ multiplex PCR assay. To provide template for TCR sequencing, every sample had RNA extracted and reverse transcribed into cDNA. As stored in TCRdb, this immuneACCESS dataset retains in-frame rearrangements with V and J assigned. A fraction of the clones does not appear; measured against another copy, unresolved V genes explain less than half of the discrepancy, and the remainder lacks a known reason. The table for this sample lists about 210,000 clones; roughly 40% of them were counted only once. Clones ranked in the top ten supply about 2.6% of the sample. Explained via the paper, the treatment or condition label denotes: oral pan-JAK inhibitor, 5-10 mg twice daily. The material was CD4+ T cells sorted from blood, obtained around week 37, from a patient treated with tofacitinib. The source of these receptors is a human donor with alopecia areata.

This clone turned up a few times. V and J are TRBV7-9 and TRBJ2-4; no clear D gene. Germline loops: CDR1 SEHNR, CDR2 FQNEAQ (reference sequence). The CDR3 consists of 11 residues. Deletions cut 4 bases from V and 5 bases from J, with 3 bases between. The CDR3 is CASSSQNIQYF. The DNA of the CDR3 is TGTGCCAGCAGCTCGCAAAACATTCAGTACTTC.

The CDR3 DNA sequence: TGTGCCAGCAGCGACGGGACAACCTACGAGCAGTACTTC. Amino acid sequence: CASSDGTTYEQYF. This chain links TRBV9 with TRBJ2-7, with a possible D match to TRBD1 (6 bases). The CDR3 spans 13 residues. V was shortened by 3 bases and J by 2 bases, with 9 bases between the two germline ends. Germline CDR1 reads SGDLS; CDR2 reads YYNGEE.

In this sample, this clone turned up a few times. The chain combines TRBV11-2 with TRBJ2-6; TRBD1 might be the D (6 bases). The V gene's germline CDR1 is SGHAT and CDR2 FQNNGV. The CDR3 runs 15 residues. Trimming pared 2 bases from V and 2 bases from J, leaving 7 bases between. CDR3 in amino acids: CASSLKGAGANVLTF. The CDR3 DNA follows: TGTGCCAGCAGCTTAAAGGGGGCTGGGGCCAACGTCCTGACTTTC. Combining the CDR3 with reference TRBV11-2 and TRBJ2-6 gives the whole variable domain EAGVAQSPRYKIIEKRQSVAFWCNPISGHATLYWYQQILGQGPKLLIQFQNNGVVDDSQLPKDRFSAERLKGVDSTLKIQPAKLEDSAVYLCASSLKGAGANVLTFGAGSRLTVL.